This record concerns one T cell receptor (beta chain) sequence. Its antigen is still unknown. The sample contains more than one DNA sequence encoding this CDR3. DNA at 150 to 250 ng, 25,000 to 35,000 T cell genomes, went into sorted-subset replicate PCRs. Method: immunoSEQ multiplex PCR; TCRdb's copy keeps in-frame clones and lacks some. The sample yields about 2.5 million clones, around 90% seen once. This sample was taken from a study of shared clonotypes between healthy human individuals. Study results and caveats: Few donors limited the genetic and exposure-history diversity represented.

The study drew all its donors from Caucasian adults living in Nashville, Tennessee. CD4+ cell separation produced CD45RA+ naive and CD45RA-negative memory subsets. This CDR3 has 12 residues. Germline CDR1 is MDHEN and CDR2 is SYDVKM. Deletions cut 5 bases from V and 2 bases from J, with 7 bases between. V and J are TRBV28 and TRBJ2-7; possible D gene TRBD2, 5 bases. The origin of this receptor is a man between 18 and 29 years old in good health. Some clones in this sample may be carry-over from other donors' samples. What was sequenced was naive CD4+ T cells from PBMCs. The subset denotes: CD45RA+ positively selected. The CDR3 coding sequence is TGTGCCAGCAGTCCGGGGACCTACGAGCAGTACTTC. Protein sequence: CASSPGTYEQYF.